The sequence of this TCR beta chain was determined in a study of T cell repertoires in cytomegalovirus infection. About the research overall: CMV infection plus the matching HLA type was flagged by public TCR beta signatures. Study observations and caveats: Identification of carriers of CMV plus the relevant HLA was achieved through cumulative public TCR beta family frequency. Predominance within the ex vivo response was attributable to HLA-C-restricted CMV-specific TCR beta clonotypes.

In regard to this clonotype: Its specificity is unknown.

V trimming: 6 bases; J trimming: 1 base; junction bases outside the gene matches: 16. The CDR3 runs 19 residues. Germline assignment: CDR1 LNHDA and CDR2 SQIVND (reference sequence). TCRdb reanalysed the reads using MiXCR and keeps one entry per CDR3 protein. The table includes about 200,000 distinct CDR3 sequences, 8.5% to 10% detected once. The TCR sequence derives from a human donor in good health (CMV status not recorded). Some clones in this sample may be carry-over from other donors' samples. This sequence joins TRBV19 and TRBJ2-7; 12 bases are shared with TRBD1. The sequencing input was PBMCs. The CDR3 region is CASSGLGTGGNKASYEQYF. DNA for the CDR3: TGTGCCAGTAGCGGACTCGGGACAGGGGGCAACAAGGCATCCTACGAGCAGTACTTC.